This T cell receptor (beta chain) comes out of a study of blood T cell repertoires in COVID-19. Looking at the study overall: Donors in the United States, Italy and Spain gave samples during acute or convalescent COVID-19.

Produced via immunoSEQ multiplex PCR; TCRdb's table is partial and in-frame only. The sample gives roughly 250,000 clones, approximately 88% of which show up once; 1.2% is in the top ten. The participants were between about 18 and 95 years old and came from 20 to 30 US areas. Cohorts were determined from participant-reported clinical history. V lost 1 base to trimming and J lost 10 bases, with 12 bases between them. This CDR3 has 13 residues. V usage is TRBV12-3 or TRBV12-4 and J usage is TRBJ2-3, with a tentative D call TRBD2 (5 bases). This clonotype was sampled from a woman in her 40s with acute COVID-19. The sequencing input was PBMCs or T cells enriched from blood (not recorded which). The CDR3 coding sequence is TGTGCCAGCAGTTTAGGGGCCGCCGGGGCGCAGTATTTT. Translated, it gives CASSLGAAGAQYF.